Given below is one T cell receptor beta chain in context. This specimen comes from a study of blood T cell repertoires in COVID-19. The V and J ends lost 7 bases and 2 bases, in that order; junction bases with no gene match: 7. The germline CDR1 and CDR2 sequences are ENHRY and SYGVKD. The CDR3 is 15 residues long. This table comes from immunoSEQ multiplex PCR, and its TCRdb copy is limited to in-frame clones, with some not included. The sample carries 200,000 to 300,000 clones, 83% recorded once. Sequencing was done on a sample of PBMCs or T cells enriched from blood (not recorded which). This sequence joins TRBV10-3 and TRBJ1-5; 8 bases map to TRBD1. The clonotype originates from a woman aged 40 to 50 who had been exposed to COVID-19. The CDR3 reads CAIKAGGDGNQPQHF. CDR3 in DNA: TGTGCCATCAAGGCAGGGGGCGATGGCAATCAGCCCCAGCATTTT.